This TCR beta chain is from a study of early T cells in non-severe SARS-CoV-2 infection. Study as a whole: Sequencing of unsorted whole blood was done on bulk RNA, leaving chains unpaired. Study-level findings and limits: Private and CD4 specificities were missed by VDJdb matching, which favored anti-spike CD8 responses.

The table lists this clonotype with many counts. Its antigen is undetermined. From germline, CDR1 is DFQATT and CDR2 SNEGSKA (reference sequence). CDR3 length: 15 amino acids. The junction had 6 bases not matched to a gene; V was cut back by 4 bases and J by 0 bases. Individual cDNA molecules were tagged with unique molecular identifiers. Each CDR3 protein gets one entry after TCRdb re-called the 5' RACE reads with MiXCR. The data hold tens of thousands of distinct CDR3 sequences, with over 13% observed a single time. The receptor was isolated from an adult who was a healthcare worker with PCR-confirmed SARS-CoV-2 infection or an uninfected control (not recorded which). The chain couples TRBV20-1 to TRBJ2-3; 8 bases are a match to TRBD2. The sample consisted of whole blood, taken at baseline. The CDR3 here is CSAINGRDSTDTQYF. The CDR3 DNA reads as TGCAGTGCTATTAACGGGAGGGATAGCACAGATACGCAGTATTTT.